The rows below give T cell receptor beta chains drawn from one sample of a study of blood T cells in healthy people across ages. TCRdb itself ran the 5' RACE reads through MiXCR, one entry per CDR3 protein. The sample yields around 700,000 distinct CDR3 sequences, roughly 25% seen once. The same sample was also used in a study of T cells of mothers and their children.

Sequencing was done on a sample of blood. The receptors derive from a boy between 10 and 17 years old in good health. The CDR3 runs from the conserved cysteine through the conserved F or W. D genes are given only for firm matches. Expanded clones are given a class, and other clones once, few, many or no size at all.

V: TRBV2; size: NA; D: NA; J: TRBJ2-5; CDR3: CASSFGSTPFQETQYF; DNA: TGTGCCAGCAGTTTCGGGAGTACCCCTTTCCAAGAGACCCAGTACTTC
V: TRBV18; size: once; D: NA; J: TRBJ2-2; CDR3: CASSPLRAGATGELFF; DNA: TGTGCCAGCTCACCACTACGGGCAGGGGCAACCGGGGAGCTGTTTTTT
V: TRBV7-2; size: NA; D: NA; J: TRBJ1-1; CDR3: CASSLVVAGTTEAFF; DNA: TGTGCCAGCAGCTTAGTAGTGGCAGGGACCACTGAAGCTTTCTTT
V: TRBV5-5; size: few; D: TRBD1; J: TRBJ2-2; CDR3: CASRVPTGESTGELFF; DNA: TGTGCCAGCAGAGTCCCTACAGGGGAGTCCACCGGGGAGCTGTTTTTT
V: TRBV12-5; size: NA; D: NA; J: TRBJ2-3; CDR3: CASGRLTDTQYF; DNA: TGTGCTAGTGGCCGTCTCACAGATACGCAGTATTTT
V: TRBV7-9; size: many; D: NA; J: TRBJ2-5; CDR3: CASSRGLEETQYF; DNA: TGTGCCAGCAGCAGGGGGTTGGAAGAGACCCAGTACTTC
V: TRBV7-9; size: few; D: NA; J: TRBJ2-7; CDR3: CASSLVKRADYEQYF; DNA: TGTGCCAGCAGCTTAGTCAAGCGAGCGGACTACGAGCAGTACTTC
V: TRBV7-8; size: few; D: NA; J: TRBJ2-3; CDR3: CASSLSGASDKSQYF; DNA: TGTGCCAGCAGCTTATCCGGGGCCAGTGACAAGTCGCAGTATTTT
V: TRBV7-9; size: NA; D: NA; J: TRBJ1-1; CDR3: CASSLLGRTNGEAFF; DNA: TGTGCCAGCAGCTTACTCGGCAGGACGAACGGTGAAGCTTTCTTT
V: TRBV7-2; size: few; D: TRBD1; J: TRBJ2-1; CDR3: CASSPLGGNNEQFF; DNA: TGTGCCAGCAGCCCCTTAGGGGGCAACAATGAGCAGTTCTTC
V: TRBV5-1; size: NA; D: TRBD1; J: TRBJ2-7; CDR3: CASSPGQGIHEQYF; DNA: TGCGCCAGCAGCCCGGGACAGGGGATCCACGAGCAGTACTTC
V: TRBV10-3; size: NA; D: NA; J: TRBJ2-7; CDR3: CAISEDGSGNEQYF; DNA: TGTGCCATCAGTGAAGACGGGTCCGGGAACGAGCAGTACTTC
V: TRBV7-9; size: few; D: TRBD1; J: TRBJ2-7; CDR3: CASRGDREPYEQYF; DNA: TGTGCCAGCCGGGGGGACAGGGAACCCTACGAGCAGTACTTC
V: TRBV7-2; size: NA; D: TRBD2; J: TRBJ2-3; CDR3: CASSHISGGSRTDTQYF; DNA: TGTGCCAGCAGCCACATATCGGGGGGGTCCCGCACAGATACGCAGTATTTT
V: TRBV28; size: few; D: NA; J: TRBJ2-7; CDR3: CASSFTEGHPGNF; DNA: TGTGCCAGCAGTTTTACGGAGGGTCATCCTGGTAACTTC
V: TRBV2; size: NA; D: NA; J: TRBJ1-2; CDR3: CASSPGTFSGGYTF; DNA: TGTGCCAGCAGTCCCGGGACCTTCAGCGGTGGCTACACCTTC
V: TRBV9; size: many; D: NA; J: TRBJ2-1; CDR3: CASSSPRDEQFF; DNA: TGTGCCAGCAGCTCTCCAAGGGACGAGCAGTTCTTC
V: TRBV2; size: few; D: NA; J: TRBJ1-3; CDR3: CASREGSSSGNTIYF; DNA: TGTGCCAGCAGGGAGGGATCGTCCTCTGGAAACACCATATATTTT
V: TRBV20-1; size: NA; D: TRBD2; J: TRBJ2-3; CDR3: CSATSGGASTDTQYF; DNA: TGCAGTGCAACTAGCGGGGGGGCAAGCACAGATACGCAGTATTTT
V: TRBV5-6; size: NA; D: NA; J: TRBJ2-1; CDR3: CASSLWGDTYNEQFF; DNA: TGTGCCAGCAGCTTGTGGGGTGACACCTACAATGAGCAGTTCTTC
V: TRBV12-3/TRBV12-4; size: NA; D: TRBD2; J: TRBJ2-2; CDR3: CASSLERGVTGGLFF; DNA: TGTGCCAGCAGTCTCGAGCGGGGGGTCACCGGGGGGCTGTTTTTT
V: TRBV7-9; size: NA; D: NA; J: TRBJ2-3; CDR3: CASSLPKPDRDSSTDTQYF; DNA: TGTGCCAGCAGCTTACCCAAACCTGACCGGGACTCGAGCACAGATACGCAGTATTTT
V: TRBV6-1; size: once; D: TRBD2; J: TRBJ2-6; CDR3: CASSPDTGGSGANVLTF; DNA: TGTGCCAGCAGCCCAGACACGGGAGGTTCTGGGGCCAACGTCCTGACTTTC
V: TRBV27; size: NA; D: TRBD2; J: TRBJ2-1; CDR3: CASSWTSGADNEQFF; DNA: TGTGCCAGCAGTTGGACTAGCGGGGCTGACAATGAGCAGTTCTTC
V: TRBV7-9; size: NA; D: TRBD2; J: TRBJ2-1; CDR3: CASSYMTSGRYEQFF; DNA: TGTGCCAGCAGCTACATGACTAGCGGGAGATATGAGCAGTTCTTC
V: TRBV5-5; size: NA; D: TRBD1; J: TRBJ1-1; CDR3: CASSLMDRGHTEAFF; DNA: TGTGCCAGCAGCCTCATGGACAGGGGGCATACTGAAGCTTTCTTT